This T cell receptor beta chain was captured by sequencing in a study of technical replicates of blood from a handful of donors. CDR1 is SGHAT and CDR2 is FQNNGV in the germline V gene. V lost 2 bases and J 6 bases, leaving 5 bases between the germline ends. This CDR3 region has 11 residues. Libraries were prepared by immunoSEQ multiplex PCR; TCRdb keeps only in-frame clonotypes and omits some of them. Here the sample spans about 70,000 clones, 92% being singletons. This clone was recorded a few times. The chain combines TRBV11-2 with TRBJ2-7; D not certain. The TCR originated in a human donor in good health. Material: T cells isolated from PBMCs. Written as DNA, the CDR3 is TGTGCCAGCAGCTTAAATCGCGAGCAGTACTTC. Translation: CASSLNREQYF. The variable domain in full, with the rest retrieved from reference TRBV11-2 and TRBJ2-7, is EAGVAQSPRYKIIEKRQSVAFWCNPISGHATLYWYQQILGQGPKLLIQFQNNGVVDDSQLPKDRFSAERLKGVDSTLKIQPAKLEDSAVYLCASSLNREQYFGPGTRLTVT.